Listed here is a single T cell receptor beta chain. What this receptor recognizes is not known. No much larger clone exists at a distance of one base, and base qualities are not known. The immunoSEQ Assay, a bias-controlled multiplex PCR, was used to amplify TCRbeta CDR3 regions from genomic DNA. The published analysis was carried out like this. The number of nucleated cells in each sample was estimated from the amplification of reference gene primers within the assay. To quantify the absolute abundance of each unique TCRbeta CDR3 rearrangement, sequence reads were collapsed and filtered. For each sample, productive Simpson clonality was calculated as the square root of Simpson's diversity index across productive rearrangements. Here the immuneACCESS table is served through TCRdb, limited to in-frame sequences with V and J called. Missing clones are a known gap in these copies; in checked studies unresolved V genes cover under half, and the rest lacks a known reason. Clone size and the V and J calls come from that table; the DNA yielded D and trimming. The sample yields 270,000 or so clones; approximately 83% were counted once. The top ten clonotypes cover roughly a tenth of the sample.

Samples from volunteer blood donors who had recovered from COVID-19 were contributed by a second Seattle source. Each collaborating institution followed its own protocols to collect whole blood in K2EDTA tubes. For TCRbeta analysis, collaborator samples were shipped as frozen whole blood, as isolated PBMCs, or as DNA extracted from either sample type. These data originate in a study of blood T cell repertoires in COVID-19 (TCRdb year 2020). With respect to the entire study: Samples from collaborators originated in the United States, Italy and Spain and spanned both the acute and convalescent phases of COVID-19. The prospective study material was composed of cDNA or gDNA derived from T cells, B-cell-depleted T cells, or PBMCs. Subjects who had been exposed to COVID-19, were actively infected with it, or had recovered from it provided the deeply sampled blood TCRbeta repertoires that made up the dataset. The repertoires were released in a freely available public database meant as a resource for research on the immune response to SARS-CoV-2. The samples were drawn from the first 160 participants of the ongoing ImmuneRACE study and from some 1,300 subjects provided by 6 global collaborators. Nearly every sample came with metadata listing a de-identified subject ID, COVID-19 status, age in years and sex. Where HLA class I and class II types were available, the types were taken from metadata supplied by the sample provider, not from assay-based typing. Study-wide findings and limitations: The quantity of clinical and demographic metadata differed by source and by participant and was supplied without curation.

V is cut by 2 bases and J by 1 base, and the space between the germline ends is 6 bases. The germline V gene encodes CDR1 MNHEY and CDR2 SMNVEV (reference sequence). The CDR3, from cysteine to phenylalanine, totals 14 residues. Only the CDR3 DNA is retained, 42 bases long and in frame from the first base. In this chain, TRBV27 is recombined with TRBJ1-5; the D gene assignment is ambiguous. This receptor was taken from a woman between 50 and 59 years old who had recovered from COVID-19. Sample: peripheral blood. The CDR3 sequence is CASSLRRSNQPQHF. In nucleotide form, the sequence is TGTGCCAGCAGTTTACGGAGGAGCAATCAGCCCCAGCATTTT.